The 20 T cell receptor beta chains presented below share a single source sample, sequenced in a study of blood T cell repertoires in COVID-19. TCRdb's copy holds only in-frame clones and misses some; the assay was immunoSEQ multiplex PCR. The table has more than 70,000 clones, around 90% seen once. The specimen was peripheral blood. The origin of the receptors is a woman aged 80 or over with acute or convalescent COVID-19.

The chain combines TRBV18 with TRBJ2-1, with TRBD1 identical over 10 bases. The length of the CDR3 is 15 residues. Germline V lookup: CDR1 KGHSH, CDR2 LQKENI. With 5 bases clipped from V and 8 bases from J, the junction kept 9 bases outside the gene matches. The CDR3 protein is CASSTAGTGVDEQFF. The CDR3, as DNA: TGTGCCAGCTCAACCGCCGGGACAGGGGTGGATGAGCAGTTCTTC.

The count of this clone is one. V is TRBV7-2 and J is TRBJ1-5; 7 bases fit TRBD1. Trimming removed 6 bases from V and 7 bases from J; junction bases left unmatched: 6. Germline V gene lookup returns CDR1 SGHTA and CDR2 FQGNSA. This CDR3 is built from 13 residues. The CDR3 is CASRITGDQPQHF. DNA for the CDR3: TGTGCCAGCAGGATAACAGGGGACCAGCCCCAGCATTTT.

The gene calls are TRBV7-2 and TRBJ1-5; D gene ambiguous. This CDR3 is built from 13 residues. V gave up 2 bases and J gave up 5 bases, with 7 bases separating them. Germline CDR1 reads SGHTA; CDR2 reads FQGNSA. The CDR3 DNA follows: TGTGCCAGCAGCTTACTCGGTGATCAGCCCCAGCATTTT. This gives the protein CASSLLGDQPQHF. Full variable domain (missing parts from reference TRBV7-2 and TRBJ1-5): GAGVSQSPSNKVTEKGKDVELRCDPISGHTALYWYRQSLGQGLEFLIYFQGNSAPDKSGLPSDRFSAERTGGSVSTLTIQRTQQEDSAVYLCASSLLGDQPQHFGDGTRLSIL.

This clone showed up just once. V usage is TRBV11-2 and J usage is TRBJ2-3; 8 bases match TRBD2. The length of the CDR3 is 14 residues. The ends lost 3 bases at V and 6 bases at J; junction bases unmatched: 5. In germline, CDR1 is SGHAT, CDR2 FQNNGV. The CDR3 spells CASSFRGGADTQYF. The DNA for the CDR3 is TGTGCCAGCAGCTTTCGGGGGGGAGCGGATACGCAGTATTTT.

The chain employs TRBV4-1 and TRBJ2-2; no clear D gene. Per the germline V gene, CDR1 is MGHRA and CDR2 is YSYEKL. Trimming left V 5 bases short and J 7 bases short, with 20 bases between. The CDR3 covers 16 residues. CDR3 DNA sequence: TGCGCCAGCAGCGAACGACTCGCCCTGCTGGGCGGGGAGCTGTTTTTT. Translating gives CASSERLALLGGELFF.

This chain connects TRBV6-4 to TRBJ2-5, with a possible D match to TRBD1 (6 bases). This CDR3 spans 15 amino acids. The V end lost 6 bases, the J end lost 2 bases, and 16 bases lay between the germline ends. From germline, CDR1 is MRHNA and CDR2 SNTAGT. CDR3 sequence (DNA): TGTGCCAGCAGCCGACAGGCTCCCCTGCAAGAGACCCAGTACTTC. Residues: CASSRQAPLQETQYF.

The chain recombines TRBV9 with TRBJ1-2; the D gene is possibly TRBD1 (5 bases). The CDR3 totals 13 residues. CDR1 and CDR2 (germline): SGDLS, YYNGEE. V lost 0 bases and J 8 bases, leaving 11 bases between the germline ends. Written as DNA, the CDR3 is TGTGCCAGCAGCGTAGGGGCAGGGTACGGCTACACCTTC. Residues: CASSVGAGYGYTF.

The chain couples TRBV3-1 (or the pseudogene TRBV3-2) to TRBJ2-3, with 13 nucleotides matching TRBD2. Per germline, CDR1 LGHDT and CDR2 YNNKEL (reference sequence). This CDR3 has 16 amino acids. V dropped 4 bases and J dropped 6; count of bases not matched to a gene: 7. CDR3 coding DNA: TGTGCCAGCAGCCGGCAGGGACTAGCGGGAAGCGATACGCAGTATTTT. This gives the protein CASSRQGLAGSDTQYF.

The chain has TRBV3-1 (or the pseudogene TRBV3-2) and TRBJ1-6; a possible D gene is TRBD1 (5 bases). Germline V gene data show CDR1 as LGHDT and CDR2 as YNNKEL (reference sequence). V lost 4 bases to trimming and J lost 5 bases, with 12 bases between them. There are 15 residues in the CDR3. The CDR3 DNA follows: TGTGCCAGCAGCCCCAGGTGGGGCAATAATTCACCCCTCCACTTT. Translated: CASSPRWGNNSPLHF.

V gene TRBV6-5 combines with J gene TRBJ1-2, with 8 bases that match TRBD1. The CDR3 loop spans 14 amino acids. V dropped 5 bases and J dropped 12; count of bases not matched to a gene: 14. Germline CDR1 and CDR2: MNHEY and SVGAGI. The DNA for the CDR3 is TGTGCCAGCAGTCCGGACAGGGTAGGGGCTAGTCACACCTTC. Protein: CASSPDRVGASHTF.

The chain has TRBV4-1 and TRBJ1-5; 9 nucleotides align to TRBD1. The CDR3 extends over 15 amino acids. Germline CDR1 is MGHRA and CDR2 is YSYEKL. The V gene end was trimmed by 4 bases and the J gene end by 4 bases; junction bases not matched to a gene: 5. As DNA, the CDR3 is TGCGCCAGCAGCCGGGACAGGGACGGTAATCAGCCCCAGCATTTT. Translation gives CASSRDRDGNQPQHF.

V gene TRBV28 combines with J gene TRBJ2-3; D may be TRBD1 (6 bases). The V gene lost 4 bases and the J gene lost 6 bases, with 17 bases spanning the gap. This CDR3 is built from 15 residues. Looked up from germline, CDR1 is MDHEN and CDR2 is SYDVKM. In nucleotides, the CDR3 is TGTGCCAGCAGTTCAACAGGGCTAAACACGGATACGCAGTATTTT. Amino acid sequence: CASSSTGLNTDTQYF. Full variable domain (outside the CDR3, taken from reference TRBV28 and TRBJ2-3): DVKVTQSSRYLVKRTGEKVFLECVQDMDHENMFWYRQDPGLGLRLIYFSYDVKMKEKGDIPEGYSVSREKKERFSLILESASTNQTSMYLCASSSTGLNTDTQYFGPGTRLTVL.

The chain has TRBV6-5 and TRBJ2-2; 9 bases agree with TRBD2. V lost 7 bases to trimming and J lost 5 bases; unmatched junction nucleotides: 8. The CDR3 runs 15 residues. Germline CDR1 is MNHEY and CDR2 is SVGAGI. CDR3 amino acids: CASKRRGGLTGELFF. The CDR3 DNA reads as TGTGCCAGCAAAAGGCGGGGGGGCCTAACCGGGGAGCTGTTTTTT.

CDR3 protein: CASSLFGTGIDTEAFF. Here the CDR3 DNA reads TGCGCCAGCAGTCTATTCGGGACAGGGATAGACACTGAAGCTTTCTTT. This chain connects TRBV5-1 to TRBJ1-1; TRBD1 aligns across 9 bases. The V segment lost 5 bases and the J segment 3 bases; nucleotides outside the gene matches: 11. The germline V gene has CDR1 SGHRS and CDR2 YFSETQ. CDR3 length equals 16 residues.

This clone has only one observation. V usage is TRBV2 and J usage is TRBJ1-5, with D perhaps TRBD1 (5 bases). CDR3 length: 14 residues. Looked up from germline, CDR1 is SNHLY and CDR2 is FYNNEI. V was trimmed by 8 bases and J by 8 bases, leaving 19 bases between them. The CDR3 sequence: CASGLAGVREPQHF. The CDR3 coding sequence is TGTGCCAGCGGCCTGGCGGGGGTTAGGGAGCCCCAGCATTTT.

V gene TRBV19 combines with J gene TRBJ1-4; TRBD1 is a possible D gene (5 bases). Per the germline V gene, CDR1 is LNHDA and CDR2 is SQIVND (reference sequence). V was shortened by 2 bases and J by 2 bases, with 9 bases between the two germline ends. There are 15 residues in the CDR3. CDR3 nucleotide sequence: TGTGCCAGTAGTATAATCCCAGGGACTAATGAAAAACTGTTTTTT. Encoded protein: CASSIIPGTNEKLFF. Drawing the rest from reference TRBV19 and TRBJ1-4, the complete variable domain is DGGITQSPKYLFRKEGQNVTLSCEQNLNHDAMYWYRQDPGQGLRLIYYSQIVNDFQKGDIAEGYSVSREKKESFPLTVTSAQKNPTAFYLCASSIIPGTNEKLFFGSGTQLSVL.

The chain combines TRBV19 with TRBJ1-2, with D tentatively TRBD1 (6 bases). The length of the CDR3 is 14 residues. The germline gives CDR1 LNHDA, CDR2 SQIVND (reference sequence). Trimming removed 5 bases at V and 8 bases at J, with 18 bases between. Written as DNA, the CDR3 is TGTGCCAGTAGTCTGGTGGGGGCGTCAGGGGGCTACACCTTC. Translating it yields CASSLVGASGGYTF.

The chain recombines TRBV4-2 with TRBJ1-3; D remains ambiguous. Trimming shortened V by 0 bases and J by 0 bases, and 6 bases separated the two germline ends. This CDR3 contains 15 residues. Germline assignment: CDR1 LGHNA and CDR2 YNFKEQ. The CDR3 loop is CASSQDAGSGNTIYF. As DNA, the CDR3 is TGTGCCAGCAGCCAAGATGCGGGCTCTGGAAACACCATATATTTT.

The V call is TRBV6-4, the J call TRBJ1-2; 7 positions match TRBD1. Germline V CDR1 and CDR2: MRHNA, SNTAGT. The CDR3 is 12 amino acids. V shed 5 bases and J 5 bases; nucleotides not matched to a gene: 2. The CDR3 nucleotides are TGTGCCAGCAGTTCAGGGGGATATGGCTACACCTTC. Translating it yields CASSSGGYGYTF.

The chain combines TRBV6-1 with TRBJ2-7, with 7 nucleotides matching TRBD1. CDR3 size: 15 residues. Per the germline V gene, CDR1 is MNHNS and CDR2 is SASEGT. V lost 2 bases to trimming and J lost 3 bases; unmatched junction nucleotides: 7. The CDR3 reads CASSELATGNYEQYF. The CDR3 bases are TGTGCCAGCAGTGAACTCGCGACAGGGAACTACGAGCAGTACTTC.